This T cell receptor (beta chain) was captured by sequencing in a study of cytomegalovirus exposure and HLA in healthy donors (dated by TCRdb to the late 2010s). For the wider study: An earlier analysis of 587 of the donors reported 276 Gb of sequence data and around 120 million unique TCR beta sequences obtained from about 179 million T cells. Roughly 5 DR-DQ haplotypes were handled as single units for association and clustering because linkage in the cohort was strong. About 330 gigabases of sequencing data and 75 million to 85 million unique TCR sequences made up an early release that covered 640 HLA-typed donors. Besides the first cohort of some 670 subjects, a separate validation cohort made up of roughly 130 different subjects was used. Using immunosequencing, the study profiled T cell repertoires from about 610 subjects and related those repertoires to cytomegalovirus serostatus. To predict cytomegalovirus infection status, the study brought together high-throughput TCR immunosequencing, statistical association of individual TCRs with disease status, and machine learning. Among about 410 genotyped donors of the cohort, an average of about 240,000 unique TCR beta nucleotide sequences was sequenced per donor, of which about 19% were non-productive. Donor age, sex, ethnicity and CMV serostatus were collected together with the repertoire data. An earlier analysis of 587 of the donors used high-throughput TCR beta sequencing to judge whether each TCR beta V gene segment behaved as functional or pseudogenic. Both class I and class II loci were covered by HLA typing, at four-digit resolution. The aim of the study was to test whether cataloging public T cell receptors could identify signatures of past pathogen exposure. A later genetic analysis took genome-wide SNP genotypes for about three fifths of the roughly 670 donors and used that subset as a discovery cohort. Every discovery cohort repertoire had been produced on one sequencing platform. Of the approximately 400 genotyped donors, around 81% fell in the genetic ancestry cluster associated with self-reported Caucasian donors. To study patterns of TCR occurrence, a later analysis re-analyzed previously published TCR beta repertoires from 600 to 750 donors and added high-resolution HLA genotyping. Typing coverage varied by locus: roughly 620-630 donors for A, B, C, DRB1 and DQB1; roughly 500 for DQA1; 600 to 610 for DPA1; some 470 for DPB1. Rather than drawing on any new phenotypic data, the later analysis identified candidate immune exposures from TCR beta sequences and the way those sequences occurred across donors.

The research as a whole found: The study gave a list of about 160 TCR beta chains associated with cytomegalovirus. In an earlier analysis of some 540 of the donors, most TCR beta V segments appeared in productive rearrangements about 87% or about 30% of the time, broadly matching IMGT annotations. A cluster of highly shared sequence variants was judged likely to be a technical artifact of the sequencing pipeline. A later analysis found that most CMV-associated TCR beta chains appeared HLA-restricted, with HLA associations seemingly driven largely by CMV exposure. Compared with the 666-donor mean, donors in an Asian-associated ancestry cluster had fewer N-insertions in productive TCRs, according to a later genetic analysis. Linkage disequilibrium might explain the correlated functional status among segregating V segments, but an unknown experimental factor could not be ruled out. In a later analysis, HLA-associated TCR beta chains showed more clonal expansion and lower generation probabilities than non-associated chains that were equally common. The presence/absence analyses assumed that sequencing depth was roughly uniform across donors, and that assumption may not be true. According to a later analysis, TCR association rates differed among HLA loci, with DRB1 alleles showing the most associated TCRs and HLA-C alleles showing the fewest. A further reported finding was that TCR beta sequences accurately predicted the HLA-A and HLA-B alleles for most subjects in the first cohort. Because HLA typing was missing for some donors at each locus, association tests included only the typed subset. The authors suggested that the approach could potentially be generalized to other disease states and immunological phenotypes. In both the original and validation cohorts, the classifier was reported to diagnose cytomegalovirus status with high specificity and sensitivity. According to a later analysis, parvovirus B19, influenza, CMV and Epstein-Barr virus appeared linked to several top co-occurrence clusters. While some public TCRs were present in many individuals, most TCR sequences turned up only very rarely across donors. Immune exposure information for the cohort was limited to CMV serostatus. An association between a missense DCLRE1C variant and V-gene and J-gene trimming of TCR beta chains was found in a later genetic analysis and replicated in an independent cohort. A few of the identified cytomegalovirus-associated TCR beta chains were confirmed in vitro to be specific for cytomegalovirus antigens. This cohort had only TCR beta chains sequenced, and the lack of alpha or paired-chain data limited which features could be detected. Around 16 rarely observed V segments, including chromosome 9 orphons, were excluded from the earlier analysis of a few hundred of the donors because counts were too low. When HLA alleles, especially DR and DQ, strongly co-occurred, attributing TCR associations to individual alleles was difficult. In a later analysis, 15,000 to 20,000 TCR beta sequences were associated with specific HLA alleles at a false discovery rate of 0.05. Because the 87-base-pair reads could not distinguish some IMGT-functional V segments, including TRBV6-2 and TRBV6-3, those segments were excluded.

Concerning this clone: This receptor's antigen is unknown. Nothing much larger sits one base from this clone, and base qualities are not available.

The cohort consisted of hundreds of healthy bone marrow donors. Cohort members were all nominally healthy when sampled, although unrecorded immune exposures were likely present. The donor was CMV seronegative and was included in the group of a few hundred seronegative cohort members. A peripheral blood sample was collected from each donor, and TCR beta sequencing was performed on peripheral blood mononuclear cells. The Qiagen DNeasy Blood Extraction Kit was used to extract genomic DNA from the blood cell samples. Library generation was performed with the immunoSEQ multiplex PCR assay. For the multiplex PCR, a mixture combining 60 forward primers for TCR Vbeta segments and 13 reverse primers for TCR Jbeta segments was used. A multiplex PCR assay on genomic DNA amplified the CDR3 region of rearranged TCR beta genes. The amplified TCR beta libraries were sequenced on the Illumina HiSeq System as 87-base-pair reads. The authors' analysis ran thus. A later analysis tallied around 87 million unique TCR beta chains across the approximately 670 repertoires, and approximately 12 million of those chains were shared by two or more donors. To remove PCR and sequencing errors, raw reads were error-corrected and collapsed into unique sequences using a nearest-neighbor algorithm that merged closely related sequences. To assign V, D and J gene segments, CDR3 sequences were aligned to IMGT reference sequences. For a sequence to be retained, a match of at least six nucleotides to both a V gene segment and a J gene segment was required. A rearrangement counted as productive if the CDR3 had no stop codons and remained in frame with V and J, and every other rearrangement counted as non-productive. CDR3 was defined by IMGT convention, running from the second conserved V-encoded cysteine to the conserved J-encoded phenylalanine. Sequences without an unambiguous match to a single V gene segment were excluded from the earlier analysis of 500 to 700 of the donors. In an earlier analysis of 450 to 750 of the donors, a V segment was called functional when productive rearrangements were above 56.7%, and segregating when the standard deviation between donors exceeded 5%. A statistical classification framework was built for diagnosing cytomegalovirus status from the catalog of TCR beta chain sequences. V and J gene assignment, in a later analysis, came from comparing TCR nucleotide sequences with IMGT/GENE-DB human TR gene sequences. The TCRdist pipeline was used in a later analysis to assign CDR3 sequences and most-parsimonious VDJ recombination scenarios. A later analysis defined each TCR beta chain by its CDR3 amino acid sequence plus V-gene family, and excluded reads lacking a unique V-gene family. To address suspected cross-contamination and a sequencing artifact, a later analysis removed a few hundred highly shared, low-generation-probability nucleotide sequences. A later analysis calculated a clonal expansion index for each public chain from normalized within-repertoire ranks of inferred template counts. In a later analysis, generation probabilities were computed with a VDJ recombination model fitted to out-of-frame rearrangements, and the resulting probabilities were checked against IGoR. In a later analysis, TCR-TCR, TCR-HLA and TCR-CMV co-occurrence was scored with hypergeometric tests, and a repertoire-size bias correction was applied to TCR pairs. To estimate false discovery rates, a later analysis permuted the HLA or CMV assignments 20 times. In a later analysis, co-occurring TCRs were grouped using DBSCAN, and TCRdist sequence similarity was added for clustering within HLA-allele-positive subsets. Co-occurrence clustering excluded repertoires with fewer than 30,000 or more than 120,000 public chains, plus five with anomalous nucleotide sharing. TCRdb took over this immuneACCESS table, retaining in-frame rearrangements with V and J assigned. Such tables are incomplete; in checked studies, under half of the missing clones stem from an unresolved V gene, and the remainder is unexplained. For V, J and clone size, that table is used; D and trimming come from the DNA. The sample yields around 170,000 clones; roughly 87% were counted once. The top ten constitute about 0.5% of the sample.

The CDR3 goes from the cysteine to the phenylalanine over 14 residues. Only the CDR3 DNA is retained, 42 bases long and in frame from the first base. Via the germline V gene (reference sequence), CDR1 is MNHEY and CDR2 SMNVEV. The junction shows trimming of 5 bases on V and 4 bases on J, plus 14 bases between the germline ends. The sample was PBMCs. This TCR was recovered from a woman aged 45-65 years in good health and CMV-seronegative. The chain joins TRBV27 to TRBJ2-5, with no confidently assigned D gene. This receptor has the CDR3 CASSPRWLGETQYF. The DNA sequence is as follows: TGTGCCAGCAGTCCCCGGTGGCTAGGAGAGACCCAGTACTTC.